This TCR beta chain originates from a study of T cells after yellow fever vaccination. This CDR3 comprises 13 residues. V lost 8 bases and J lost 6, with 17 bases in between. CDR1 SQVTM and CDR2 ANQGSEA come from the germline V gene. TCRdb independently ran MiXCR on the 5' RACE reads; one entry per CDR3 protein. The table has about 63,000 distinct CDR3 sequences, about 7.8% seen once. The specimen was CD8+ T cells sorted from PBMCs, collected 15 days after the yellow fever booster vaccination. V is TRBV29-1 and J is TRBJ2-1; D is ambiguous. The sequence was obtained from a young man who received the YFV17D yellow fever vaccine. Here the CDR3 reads CSLAPVGRNEQFF. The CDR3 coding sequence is TGCAGCCTTGCCCCAGTGGGTCGCAATGAGCAGTTCTTC.